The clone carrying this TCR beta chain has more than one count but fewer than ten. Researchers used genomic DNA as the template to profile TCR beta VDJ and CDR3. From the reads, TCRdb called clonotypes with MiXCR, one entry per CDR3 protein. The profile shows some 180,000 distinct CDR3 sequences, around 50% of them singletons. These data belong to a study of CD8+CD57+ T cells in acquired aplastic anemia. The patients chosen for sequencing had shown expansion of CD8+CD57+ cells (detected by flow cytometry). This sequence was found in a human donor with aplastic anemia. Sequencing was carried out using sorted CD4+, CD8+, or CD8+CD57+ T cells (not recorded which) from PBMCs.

CDR3 DNA: TGCGCCAGCAGAATGGACGGACGTGGTGAAGCTTTCTTT. Amino acids: CASRMDGRGEAFF. V and J are TRBV5-1 and TRBJ1-1; D is uncertain. Looked up from germline, CDR1 is SGHRS and CDR2 is YFSETQ. The CDR3 runs 13 residues. Trimming removed 5 bases at V and 7 bases at J, with 15 bases between.